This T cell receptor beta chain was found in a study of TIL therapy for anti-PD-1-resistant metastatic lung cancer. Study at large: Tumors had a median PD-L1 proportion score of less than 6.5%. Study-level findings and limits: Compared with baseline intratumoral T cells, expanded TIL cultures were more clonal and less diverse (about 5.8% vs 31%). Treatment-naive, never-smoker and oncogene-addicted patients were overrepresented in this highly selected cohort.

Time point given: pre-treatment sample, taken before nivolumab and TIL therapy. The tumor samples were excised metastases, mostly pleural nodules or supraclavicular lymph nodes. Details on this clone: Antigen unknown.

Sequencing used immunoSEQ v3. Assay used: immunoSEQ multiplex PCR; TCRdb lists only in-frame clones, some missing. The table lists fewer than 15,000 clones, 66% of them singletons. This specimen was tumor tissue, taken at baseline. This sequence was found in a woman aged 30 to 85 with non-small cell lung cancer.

CDR3 nucleotide sequence: TGTGCCTGGAGTTTGACAGGGGATGGGCAGACCCAGTACTTC. Translation: CAWSLTGDGQTQYF. This rearrangement joins TRBV30 to TRBJ2-5; 8 positions agree with TRBD1. The ends lost 2 bases at V and 6 bases at J; junction bases unmatched: 8. Germline V CDR1 and CDR2: GTSNPN, SVGIG (reference sequence). The CDR3 has 14 amino acids.